This record looks at one T cell receptor beta chain sequence and its context. Its antigen is unknown. This entry is derived from a study of siplizumab effects on memory and regulatory T cells. General study points: Roughly 75-95% of proliferating CD4+ or CD8+ clones lacked an assignable naive or memory phenotype. It seemed that naive T cells were more diverse than memory cells and were major contributors to the alloresponse.

Generated by immunoSEQ multiplex PCR, the TCRdb table keeps only in-frame clones and is missing some. The repertoire holds some 97,000 clones, with approximately 91% as singletons. Trimming at V came to 2 bases and at J to 0 bases, leaving 0 bases not matched to a gene. Germline values: CDR1 MNHNY, CDR2 SVGAGI (reference sequence). This CDR3 has 15 amino acids. Sequencing input: CD4+ T cells sorted from blood. The chain joins TRBV6-6 to TRBJ2-3, with 9 nucleotides matching TRBD1. The sequence was collected from a human donor in good health. Some clones in this sample may be carry-over from other donors' samples. CDR3 bases: TGTGCCAGCAGTTACGGGACAGGGAGCACAGATACGCAGTATTTT. Protein sequence: CASSYGTGSTDTQYF.